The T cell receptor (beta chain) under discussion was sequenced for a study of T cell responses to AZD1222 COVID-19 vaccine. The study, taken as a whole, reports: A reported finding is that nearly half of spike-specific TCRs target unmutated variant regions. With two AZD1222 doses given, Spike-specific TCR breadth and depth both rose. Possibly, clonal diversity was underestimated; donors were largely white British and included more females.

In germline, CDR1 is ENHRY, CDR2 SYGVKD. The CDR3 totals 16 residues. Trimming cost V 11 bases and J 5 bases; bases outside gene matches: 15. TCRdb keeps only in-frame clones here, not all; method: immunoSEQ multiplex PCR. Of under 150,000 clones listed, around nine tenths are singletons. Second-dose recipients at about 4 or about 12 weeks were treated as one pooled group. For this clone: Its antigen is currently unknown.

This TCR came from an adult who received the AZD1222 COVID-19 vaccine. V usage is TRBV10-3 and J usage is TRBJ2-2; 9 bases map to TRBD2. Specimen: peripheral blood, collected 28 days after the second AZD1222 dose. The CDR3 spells CALGASGTQRTGELFF. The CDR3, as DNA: TGTGCCCTAGGGGCTAGCGGGACCCAAAGGACCGGGGAGCTGTTTTTT.